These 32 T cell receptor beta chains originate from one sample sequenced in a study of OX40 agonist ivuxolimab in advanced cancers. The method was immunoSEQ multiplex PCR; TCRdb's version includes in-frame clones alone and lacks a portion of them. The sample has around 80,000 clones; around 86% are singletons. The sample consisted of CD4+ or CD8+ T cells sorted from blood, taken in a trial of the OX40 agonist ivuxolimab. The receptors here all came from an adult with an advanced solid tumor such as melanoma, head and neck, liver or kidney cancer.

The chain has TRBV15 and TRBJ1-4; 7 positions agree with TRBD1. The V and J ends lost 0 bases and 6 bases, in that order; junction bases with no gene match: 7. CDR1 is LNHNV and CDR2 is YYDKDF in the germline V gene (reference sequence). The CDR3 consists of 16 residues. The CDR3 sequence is CATSRDETGWDEKLFF. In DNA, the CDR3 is TGTGCCACCAGCAGAGATGAGACAGGGTGGGATGAAAAACTGTTTTTT.

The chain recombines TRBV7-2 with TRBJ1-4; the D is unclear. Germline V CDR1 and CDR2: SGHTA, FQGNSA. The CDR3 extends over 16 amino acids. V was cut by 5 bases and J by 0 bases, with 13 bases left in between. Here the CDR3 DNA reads TGTGCCAGCAGCCGAGGACGCCCTGCAACTAATGAAAAACTGTTTTTT. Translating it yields CASSRGRPATNEKLFF.

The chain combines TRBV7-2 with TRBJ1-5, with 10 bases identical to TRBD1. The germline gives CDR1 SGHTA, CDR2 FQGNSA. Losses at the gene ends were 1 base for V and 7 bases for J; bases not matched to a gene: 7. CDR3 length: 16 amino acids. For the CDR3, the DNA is TGTGCCAGCAGCTTAGGCGACAGGGGGCTAGGACAGCCCCAGCATTTT. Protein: CASSLGDRGLGQPQHF.

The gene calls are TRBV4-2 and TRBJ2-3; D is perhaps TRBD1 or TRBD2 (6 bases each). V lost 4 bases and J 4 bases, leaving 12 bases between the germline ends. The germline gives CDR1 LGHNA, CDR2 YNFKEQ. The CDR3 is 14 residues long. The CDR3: CASSPRGTSDTQYF. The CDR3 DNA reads TGTGCCAGCAGCCCACGGGGGACATCAGATACGCAGTATTTT.

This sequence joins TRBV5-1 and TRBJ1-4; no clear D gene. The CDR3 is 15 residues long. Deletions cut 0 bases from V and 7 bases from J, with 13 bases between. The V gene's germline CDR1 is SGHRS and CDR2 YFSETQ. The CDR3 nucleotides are TGCGCCAGCAGCTTGGACGGACCTCTAGGTGAAAAACTGTTTTTT. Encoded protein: CASSLDGPLGEKLFF.

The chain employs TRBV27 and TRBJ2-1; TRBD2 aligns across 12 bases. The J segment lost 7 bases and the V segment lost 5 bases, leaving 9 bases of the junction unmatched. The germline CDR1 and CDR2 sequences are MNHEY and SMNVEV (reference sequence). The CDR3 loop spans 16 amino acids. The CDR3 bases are TGTGCCAGCAGTCCGCTCCTAGCGGGGGGGATAAATGAGCAGTTCTTC. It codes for CASSPLLAGGINEQFF.

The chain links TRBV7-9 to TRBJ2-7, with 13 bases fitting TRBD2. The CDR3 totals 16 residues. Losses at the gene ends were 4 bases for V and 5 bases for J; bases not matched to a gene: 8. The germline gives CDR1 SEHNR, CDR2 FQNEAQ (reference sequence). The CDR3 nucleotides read TGTGCCAGCAGCTCGACTAGCGGGGGGCCGGAACACGAGCAGTACTTC. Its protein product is CASSSTSGGPEHEQYF. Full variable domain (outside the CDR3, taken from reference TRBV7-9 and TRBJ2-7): DTGVSQNPRHKITKRGQNVTFRCDPISEHNRLYWYRQTLGQGPEFLTYFQNEAQLEKSRLLSDRFSAERPKGSFSTLEIQRTEQGDSAMYLCASSSTSGGPEHEQYFGPGTRLTVT.

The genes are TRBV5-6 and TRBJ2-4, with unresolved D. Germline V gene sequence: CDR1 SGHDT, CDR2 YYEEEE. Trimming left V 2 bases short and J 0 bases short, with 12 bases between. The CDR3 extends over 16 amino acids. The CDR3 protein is CASSFNLGLAKNIQYF. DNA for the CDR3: TGTGCCAGCAGCTTCAACTTGGGTTTAGCCAAAAACATTCAGTACTTC.

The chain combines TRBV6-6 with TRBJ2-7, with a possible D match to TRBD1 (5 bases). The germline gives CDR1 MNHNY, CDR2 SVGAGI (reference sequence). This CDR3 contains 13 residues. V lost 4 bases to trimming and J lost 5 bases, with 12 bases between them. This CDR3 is CASSSQGNNEQYF. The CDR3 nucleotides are TGTGCCAGCAGTTCTCAGGGAAACAACGAGCAGTACTTC.

CDR3 amino acids: CSGRQGSTEAFF. The CDR3 DNA follows: TGCAGCGGTAGACAGGGTTCCACTGAAGCTTTCTTT. The chain joins TRBV29-1 to TRBJ1-1; 7 positions agree with TRBD1. Germline CDR1 SQVTM, CDR2 ANQGSEA. V lost 7 bases to trimming and J lost 4 bases; unmatched junction nucleotides: 6. The CDR3 spans 12 residues. Together with reference TRBV29-1 and TRBJ1-1, the CDR3 gives the full variable domain: SAVISQKPSRDICQRGTSLTIQCQVDSQVTMMFWYRQQPGQSLTLIATANQGSEATYESGFVIDKFPISRPNLTFSTLTVSNMSPEDSSIYLCSGRQGSTEAFFGQGTRLTVV.

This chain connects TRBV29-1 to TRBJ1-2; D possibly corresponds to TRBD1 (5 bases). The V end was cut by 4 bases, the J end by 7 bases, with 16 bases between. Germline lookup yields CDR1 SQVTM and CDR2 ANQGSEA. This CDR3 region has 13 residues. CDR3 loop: CSVVRQGRSGYTF. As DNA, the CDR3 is TGCAGCGTTGTAAGGCAGGGAAGGAGTGGCTACACCTTC.

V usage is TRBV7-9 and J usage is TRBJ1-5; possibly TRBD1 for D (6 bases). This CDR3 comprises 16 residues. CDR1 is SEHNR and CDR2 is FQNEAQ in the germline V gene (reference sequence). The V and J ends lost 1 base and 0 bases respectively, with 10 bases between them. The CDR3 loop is CASSLGAGASNQPQHF. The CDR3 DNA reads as TGTGCCAGCAGCTTAGGAGCGGGGGCTAGCAATCAGCCCCAGCATTTT.

The CDR3 nucleotides read TGTGCCAGCAGTTTGGGACTAGCGGGTACGCTTTACAATGAGCAGTTCTTC. Protein sequence: CASSLGLAGTLYNEQFF. The chain is built from TRBV27 and TRBJ2-1; TRBD2 matches 12 bases. This CDR3 has 17 amino acids. J was trimmed by 4 bases and V by 3 bases; bases with no gene match: 7. CDR1 is MNHEY and CDR2 is SMNVEV in the germline V gene (reference sequence).

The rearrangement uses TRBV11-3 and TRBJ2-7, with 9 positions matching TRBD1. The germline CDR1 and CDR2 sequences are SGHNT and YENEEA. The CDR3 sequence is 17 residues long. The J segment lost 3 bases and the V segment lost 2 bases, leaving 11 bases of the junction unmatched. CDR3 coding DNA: TGTGCCAGCAGCTTATCCGGGACAGGGAGGTCTGTCTACGAGCAGTACTTC. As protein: CASSLSGTGRSVYEQYF.

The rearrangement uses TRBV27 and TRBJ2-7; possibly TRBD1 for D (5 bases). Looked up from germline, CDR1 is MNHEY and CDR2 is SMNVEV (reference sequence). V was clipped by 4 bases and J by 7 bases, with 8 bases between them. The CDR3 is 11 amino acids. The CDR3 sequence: CASSSRTEQYF. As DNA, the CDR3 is TGTGCCAGCAGTTCCCGGACAGAGCAGTACTTC.

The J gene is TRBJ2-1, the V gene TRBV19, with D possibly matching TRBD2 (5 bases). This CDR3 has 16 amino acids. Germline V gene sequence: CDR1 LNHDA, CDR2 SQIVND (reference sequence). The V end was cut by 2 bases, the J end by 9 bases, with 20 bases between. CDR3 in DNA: TGTGCCAGTAGTATAATAGGCTACCCGGCGGGTAGTGAGCAGTTCTTC. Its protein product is CASSIIGYPAGSEQFF.

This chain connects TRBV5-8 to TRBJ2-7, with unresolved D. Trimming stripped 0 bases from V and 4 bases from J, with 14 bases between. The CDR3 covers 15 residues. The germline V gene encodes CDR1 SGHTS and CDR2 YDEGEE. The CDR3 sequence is CASSLGPIAGYEQYF. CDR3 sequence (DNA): TGTGCCAGCAGCTTGGGTCCTATAGCCGGTTACGAGCAGTACTTC.

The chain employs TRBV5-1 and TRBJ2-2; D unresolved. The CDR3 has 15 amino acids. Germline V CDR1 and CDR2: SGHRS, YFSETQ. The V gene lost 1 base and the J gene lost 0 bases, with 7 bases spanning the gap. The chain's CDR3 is CASSLLGANTGELFF. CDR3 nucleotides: TGCGCCAGCAGCTTGTTGGGCGCGAACACCGGGGAGCTGTTTTTT.

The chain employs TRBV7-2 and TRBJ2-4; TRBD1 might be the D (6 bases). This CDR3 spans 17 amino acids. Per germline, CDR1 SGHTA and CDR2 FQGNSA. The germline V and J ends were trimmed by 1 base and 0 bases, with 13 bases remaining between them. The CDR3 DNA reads TGTGCCAGCAGCTTAGTGGGGGCGGAGCAAGCCAAAAACATTCAGTACTTC. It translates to CASSLVGAEQAKNIQYF.

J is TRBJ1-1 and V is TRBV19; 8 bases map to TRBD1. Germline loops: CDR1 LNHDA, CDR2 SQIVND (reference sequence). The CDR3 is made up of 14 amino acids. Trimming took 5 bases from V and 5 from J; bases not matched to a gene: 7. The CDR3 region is CASSSRGRRTEAFF. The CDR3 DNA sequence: TGTGCCAGTAGTTCCAGGGGGCGGAGGACTGAAGCTTTCTTT.

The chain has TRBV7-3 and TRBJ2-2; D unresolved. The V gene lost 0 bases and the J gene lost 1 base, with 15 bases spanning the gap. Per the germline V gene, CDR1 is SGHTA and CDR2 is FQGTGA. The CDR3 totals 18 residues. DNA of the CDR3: TGTGCCAGCAGCTTAACTCCCCCCGGGCAAGGGAACACCGGGGAGCTGTTTTTT. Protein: CASSLTPPGQGNTGELFF.

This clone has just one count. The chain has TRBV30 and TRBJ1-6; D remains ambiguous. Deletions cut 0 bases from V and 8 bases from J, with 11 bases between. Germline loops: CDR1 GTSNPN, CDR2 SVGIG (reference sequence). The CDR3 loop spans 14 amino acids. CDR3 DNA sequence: TGTGCCTGGAGTGTACCGGGGAATGATTCACCCCTCCACTTT. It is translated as CAWSVPGNDSPLHF.

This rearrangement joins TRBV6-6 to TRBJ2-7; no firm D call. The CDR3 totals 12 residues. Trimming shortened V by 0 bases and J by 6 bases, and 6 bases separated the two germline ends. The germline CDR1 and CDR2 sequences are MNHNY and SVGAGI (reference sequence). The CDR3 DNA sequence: TGTGCCAGCAGTTACTCGTCCGCCGAGCAGTACTTC. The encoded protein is CASSYSSAEQYF.

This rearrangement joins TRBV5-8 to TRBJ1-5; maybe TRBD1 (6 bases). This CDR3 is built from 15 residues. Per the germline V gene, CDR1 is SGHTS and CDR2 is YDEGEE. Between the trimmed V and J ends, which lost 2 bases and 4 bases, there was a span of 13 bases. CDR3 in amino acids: CASSFSGAGNQPQHF. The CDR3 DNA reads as TGTGCCAGCAGCTTTTCGGGGGCGGGGAATCAGCCCCAGCATTTT.

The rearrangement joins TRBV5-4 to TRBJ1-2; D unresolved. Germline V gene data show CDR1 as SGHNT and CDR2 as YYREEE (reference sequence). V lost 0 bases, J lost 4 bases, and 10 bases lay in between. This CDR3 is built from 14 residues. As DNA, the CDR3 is TGTGCCAGCAGCTTGGAGGGAGGGTCCTATGGCTACACCTTC. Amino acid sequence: CASSLEGGSYGYTF.

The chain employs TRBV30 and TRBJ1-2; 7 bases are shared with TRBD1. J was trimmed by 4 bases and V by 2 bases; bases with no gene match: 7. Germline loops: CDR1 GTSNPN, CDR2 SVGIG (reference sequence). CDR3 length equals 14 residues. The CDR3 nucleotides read TGTGCCTGGAGTAGGACGACAGGGCTCTATGGCTACACCTTC. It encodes CAWSRTTGLYGYTF.

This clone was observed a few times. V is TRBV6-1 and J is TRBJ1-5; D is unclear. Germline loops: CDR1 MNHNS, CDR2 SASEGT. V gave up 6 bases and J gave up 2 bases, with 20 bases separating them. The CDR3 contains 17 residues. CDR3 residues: CASSEHGKAGGNQPQHF. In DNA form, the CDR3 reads TGTGCCAGCAGCGAACACGGAAAGGCCGGTGGCAATCAGCCCCAGCATTTT.

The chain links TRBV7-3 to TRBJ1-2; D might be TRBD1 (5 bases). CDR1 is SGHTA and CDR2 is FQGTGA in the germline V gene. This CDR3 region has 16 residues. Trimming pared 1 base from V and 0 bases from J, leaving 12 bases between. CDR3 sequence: CASSLIAGATNYGYTF. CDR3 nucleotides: TGTGCCAGCAGCTTAATAGCCGGGGCAACTAACTATGGCTACACCTTC.

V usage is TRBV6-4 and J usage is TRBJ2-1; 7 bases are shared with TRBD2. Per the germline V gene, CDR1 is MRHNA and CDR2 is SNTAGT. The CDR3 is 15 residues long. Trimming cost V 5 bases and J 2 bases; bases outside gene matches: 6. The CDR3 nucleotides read TGTGCCAGCAGTAAAACTAGCGAGGCCTACAATGAGCAGTTCTTC. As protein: CASSKTSEAYNEQFF.

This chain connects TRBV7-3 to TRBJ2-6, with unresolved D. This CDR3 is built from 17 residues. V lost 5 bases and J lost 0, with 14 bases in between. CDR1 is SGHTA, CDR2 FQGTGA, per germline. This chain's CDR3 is CASSQSYLISGANVLTF. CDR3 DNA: TGTGCCAGCAGCCAAAGTTATTTAATCTCTGGGGCCAACGTCCTGACTTTC.

In DNA, the CDR3 is TGTGCGGCGGGACAGGGCGGCTACGAGCAGTACTTC. Its protein product is CAAGQGGYEQYF. The chain couples TRBV10-3 to TRBJ2-7; 9 nucleotides align to TRBD1. Germline CDR1 ENHRY, CDR2 SYGVKD. The CDR3 runs 12 residues.

The CDR3 nucleotides read TGTGCCAGTATTCGTCAGGGGAACACTGAAGCTTTCTTT. This gives the protein CASIRQGNTEAFF. The genes are TRBV19 and TRBJ1-1, with D tentatively TRBD1 (5 bases). V gave up 7 bases and J gave up 1 base, with 10 bases separating them. The length of the CDR3 is 13 residues. Germline loops: CDR1 LNHDA, CDR2 SQIVND (reference sequence).